This T cell receptor beta chain was sequenced in a study of OX40 agonist ivuxolimab in advanced cancers. Study background: Of mixed ages from about 20 to 80 and averaging about 60 years, the group was about 80% male. Partial responses were achieved by three patients, one with hepatocellular carcinoma and two with cutaneous melanoma. Study conclusions and caveats: What antigens the expanded peripheral T cells recognized was never established.

Some clones are missing from TCRdb's copy, which holds only in-frame ones; the method was immunoSEQ multiplex PCR. The table lists approximately 99,000 clones, about 90% of them singletons. Germline loops: CDR1 SGHKS, CDR2 YYEKEE (reference sequence). V lost 0 bases, J lost 3 bases, and 3 bases stayed unmatched. The CDR3 covers 15 residues. Regarding this clone: Its antigen is not identified.

The sequence was collected from an adult with an advanced solid tumor such as melanoma, head and neck, liver or kidney cancer. Sequencing was performed on CD4+ or CD8+ T cells sorted from blood, taken in a trial of the OX40 agonist ivuxolimab. The rearrangement uses TRBV5-5 and TRBJ2-7; 10 nucleotides agree with TRBD1. CDR3 nucleotide sequence: TGTGCCAGCAGCTTGGGCGGGGACAGGGGCTACGAGCAGTACTTC. Translation gives CASSLGGDRGYEQYF.